These 8 T cell receptor beta chains came from one sample sequenced in a study of blood T cell repertoires in COVID-19. Libraries were prepared by immunoSEQ multiplex PCR; TCRdb keeps only in-frame clonotypes and omits some of them. Of over 150,000 clones in the sample, around 83% were seen once. The sequenced sample consisted of peripheral blood. These receptors all come from a middle-aged man with acute or convalescent COVID-19.

The J gene is TRBJ1-1, the V gene TRBV19, with D perhaps matching TRBD1 (6 bases). The CDR3 covers 16 residues. V gave up 7 bases and J gave up 3 bases, with 21 bases separating them. Germline CDR1 LNHDA, CDR2 SQIVND (reference sequence). The DNA of the CDR3 is TGTGCCAGTATCACGCAACCGGGACAACCGGACACTGAAGCTTTCTTT. Translation: CASITQPGQPDTEAFF.

J is TRBJ2-3 and V is TRBV7-9; TRBD1 matches 10 bases. CDR3 length: 15 amino acids. Germline V lookup: CDR1 SEHNR, CDR2 FQNEAQ (reference sequence). CDR3 amino acids: CASEGTGDNTDTQYF. For the CDR3, the DNA is TGTGCTAGCGAAGGGACAGGGGATAACACAGATACGCAGTATTTT.

The gene calls are TRBV5-5 and TRBJ2-3; D perhaps matches TRBD2 (6 bases). Germline V gene data show CDR1 as SGHKS and CDR2 as YYEKEE (reference sequence). This CDR3 comprises 13 residues. The V gene lost 4 bases and the J gene lost 2 bases, with 8 bases spanning the gap. This CDR3 reads CASSPGDTDTQYF. CDR3 nucleotide sequence: TGTGCCAGCAGCCCGGGAGACACAGATACGCAGTATTTT. Full variable domain (outside the CDR3, taken from reference TRBV5-5 and TRBJ2-3): DAGVTQSPTHLIKTRGQQVTLRCSPISGHKSVSWYQQVLGQGPQFIFQYYEKEERGRGNFPDRFSARQFPNYSSELNVNALLLGDSALYLCASSPGDTDTQYFGPGTRLTVL.

The V and J genes are TRBV7-3 and TRBJ1-6; TRBD1 aligns across 7 bases. With 3 bases clipped from V and 5 bases from J, the junction kept 1 base outside the gene matches. The length of the CDR3 is 14 residues. Germline CDR1 is SGHTA and CDR2 is FQGTGA. In DNA, the CDR3 is TGTGCCAGCAGCTTGGGGACAGATAATTCACCCCTCCACTTT. Amino acid sequence: CASSLGTDNSPLHF.

For this clone: The conserved closing phenylalanine or tryptophan is absent in this CDR3, likely reflecting a read error. The limits of the CDR3 on the DNA are not certain, so only TCRdb's listed CDR3 is given. V and J are TRBV28 and TRBJ1-1; the table assigns TRBD1, which was not confirmed against the DNA. The CDR3 is made up of 10 amino acids, end residues included. In germline, CDR1 is MDHEN, CDR2 SYDVKM. CDR3 loop: CASSSTGKAG.

This clone occurred once. The rearrangement uses TRBV6-5 and TRBJ2-7, with D hard to call. Germline V gene data show CDR1 as MNHEY and CDR2 as SVGAGI. The length of the CDR3 is 14 residues. Trimming removed 6 bases from V and 2 bases from J, with 14 bases in between. The CDR3 loop reads CASSPRTTAYEQYF. CDR3 DNA: TGTGCCAGCAGCCCAAGAACTACTGCCTACGAGCAGTACTTC.

Here the CDR3 reads CASSPSSGGETQYF. CDR3 DNA: TGTGCCAGCAGCCCCTCAAGTGGCGGAGAGACCCAGTACTTC. This chain connects TRBV11-2 to TRBJ2-5, with D uncertain. The length of the CDR3 is 14 residues. Germline CDR1 reads SGHAT; CDR2 reads FQNNGV. Deletions cut 5 bases from V and 4 bases from J, with 14 bases between.

The chain employs TRBV11-1 and TRBJ2-3, with 9 positions matching TRBD1. This CDR3 is built from 15 residues. Germline CDR1 reads SGHAT; CDR2 reads FQDESV (reference sequence). V lost 2 bases to trimming and J lost 1 base; unmatched junction nucleotides: 1. The CDR3 here is CASSLWTGGTDTQYF. CDR3 coding DNA: TGTGCCAGCAGCTTATGGACAGGGGGCACAGATACGCAGTATTTT.